The next 7 T cell receptor beta chains were all read from a single sample in a study of OX40 agonist ivuxolimab in advanced cancers. Library creation used the immunoSEQ multiplex PCR assay. As stored in TCRdb, this immuneACCESS dataset retains in-frame rearrangements with V and J assigned. A fraction of the clones does not appear; measured against another copy, unresolved V genes explain less than half of the discrepancy, and the remainder lacks a known reason. The sample table records approximately 97,000 clones; approximately 87% of these occur just once. Clones ranked in the top ten supply around 6% of the sample. Specimen: CD4+ or CD8+ T cells sorted from blood, collected in a trial of the OX40 agonist ivuxolimab. These receptors came from an adult with an advanced solid tumor such as melanoma, head and neck, liver or kidney cancer.

V is TRBV9 and J is TRBJ1-4; no firm D call. V lost 1 base to trimming and J lost 3 bases, with 10 bases between them. The germline V gene encodes CDR1 SGDLS and CDR2 YYNGEE. The length of the CDR3 is 15 residues. The CDR3 loop is CASSVSGGPNEKLFF. As DNA, the CDR3 is TGTGCCAGCAGCGTATCGGGAGGACCTAATGAAAAACTGTTTTTT.

The chain couples TRBV6-5 to TRBJ1-5; weak D call: TRBD1 (5 bases). CDR1 and CDR2 (germline): MNHEY, SVGAGI. CDR3 size: 15 residues. V dropped 0 bases and J dropped 12 bases, with 18 bases sitting between them. The DNA of the CDR3 is TGTGCCAGCAGTTACTCTTTAGACAGTACCGAACTCCAGCATTTT. Translating it yields CASSYSLDSTELQHF.

This clone was observed once. V is TRBV10-1 and J is TRBJ2-3; D call uncertain. The CDR3 has 13 amino acids. V was cut by 5 bases and J by 1 base, with 7 bases left in between. The germline CDR1 and CDR2 sequences are WNHNN and SYGVQD (reference sequence). CDR3 nucleotides: TGCGCCAGCAGTATAGGACGCACAGATACGCAGTATTTT. Residues: CASSIGRTDTQYF.

The rearrangement links TRBV4-2 to TRBJ1-1, with D hard to call. The V end was cut by 0 bases, the J end by 6 bases, with 14 bases between. The germline V gene has CDR1 LGHNA and CDR2 YNFKEQ. The CDR3 is 15 residues long. The CDR3 bases are TGTGCCAGCAGCCAAGATCTTTGGGTAGGATCTGAAGCTTTCTTT. Its translation: CASSQDLWVGSEAFF.

The chain has TRBV27 and TRBJ1-1; D unclear. The germline gives CDR1 MNHEY, CDR2 SMNVEV (reference sequence). The CDR3 contains 13 residues. The V and J ends lost 8 bases and 7 bases respectively, with 17 bases between them. CDR3 DNA: TGTGCCAGCGGCCCCGCGGGTAGGGATGAAGCTTTCTTT. Residues: CASGPAGRDEAFF.

This chain links TRBV5-6 with TRBJ2-4; D gene unclear. This CDR3 has 15 residues. V lost 2 bases, J lost 0 bases, and 9 bases lay in between. Germline loops: CDR1 SGHDT, CDR2 YYEEEE. The CDR3 is CASSLWLIAKNIQYF. The CDR3 DNA sequence: TGTGCCAGCAGCTTATGGCTGATAGCCAAAAACATTCAGTACTTC.

The V and J genes are TRBV7-2 and TRBJ2-7; TRBD2 is a possible D gene (6 bases). The CDR3 has 14 residues. V dropped 3 bases and J dropped 3 bases, with 12 bases sitting between them. Germline assignment: CDR1 SGHTA and CDR2 FQGNSA. CDR3 sequence: CASSFVGGGYEQYF. Written as DNA, the CDR3 is TGTGCCAGCAGCTTTGTGGGGGGAGGCTACGAGCAGTACTTC.